This note documents a single TCR beta chain sequence. No antigen is known for it. The table came from immunoSEQ multiplex PCR; TCRdb's copy has only in-frame clones and leaves some out. The data hold 41,000 or so clones, with around 91% observed a single time. The CDR3 is made up of 12 amino acids. Looked up from germline, CDR1 is ENHRY and CDR2 is SYGVKD. Deletions cut 5 bases from V and 6 bases from J, with 9 bases between. The entry originates in a study of a mutant IDH1 vaccine in newly diagnosed glioma. Time point noted: week 35, safety follow-up. Each vaccine dose was 300 ug of mutant IDH1 20-mer peptide, with topical imiquimod.

V usage is TRBV10-3 and J usage is TRBJ2-3; D is unclear. The input for sequencing was PBMCs, taken from a glioma patient whose treatment included an IDH1 peptide vaccine. The TCR originated in a man aged 40-55 years with glioma. CDR3: CAISRSGDTQYF. The DNA of the CDR3 is TGTGCCATCAGTAGGTCTGGGGATACGCAGTATTTT.